This T cell receptor beta chain is from a study of cytomegalovirus exposure and HLA in healthy donors. Both 60 Vbeta primers and 13 Jbeta primers went into the PCR. The assay was immunoSEQ multiplex PCR, and TCRdb's table has in-frame clones only and misses some. Counted here are under 150,000 clones, about 82% occurring once; the ten biggest clones make up 1.2%. Germline-derived CDR1 and CDR2 are SGHVS and FQNEAQ. V was pared by 5 bases and J by 3 bases, with 10 bases of the junction left unmatched. This CDR3 is built from 15 residues. Details on this clone: No antigen is known for it.

Study findings and constraints: A list of 150 or so TCR beta chains associated with cytomegalovirus was given. It was in a later analysis that TCR association rates were seen to vary by HLA locus, highest for DRB1 and lowest for HLA-C.

The chain joins TRBV7-8 to TRBJ2-7, with 7 bases aligning to TRBD1. Sequenced sample: PBMCs. The TCR was taken from a boy under 18 in good health and CMV-seronegative. The chain's CDR3 is CASSPEPGQSYEQYF. In DNA, the CDR3 is TGTGCCAGCAGCCCGGAACCGGGACAGAGCTACGAGCAGTACTTC.